The source of this T cell receptor (beta chain) is a study of CD8 T cells in Susac syndrome. The CDR3 length is 13 residues. Deletions cut 1 base from V and 9 bases from J, with 10 bases between. From germline, CDR1 is SGHTA and CDR2 FQGNSA. With random hexamers, roughly 0.45 to 1 ug RNA was reverse transcribed. Via MiXCR, TCRdb re-called the immunoSEQ multiplex PCR reads, giving one row per CDR3 protein. The sample yields 150,000 to 200,000 distinct CDR3 sequences, just under 95% seen once. The source is a human donor in good health. Sequences were obtained from CD4+ T cells from PBMCs. The rearrangement links TRBV7-2 to TRBJ2-1; TRBD1 is a possible D gene (7 bases). In DNA, the CDR3 is TGTGCCAGCAGCTTAGGGCAGGGGGGTGAGCAGTTCTTC. This gives the protein CASSLGQGGEQFF.